These 6 T cell receptor beta chains came from one sample sequenced in a study of OX40 agonist ivuxolimab in advanced cancers. TCRdb's copy holds only in-frame clones and misses some; the assay was immunoSEQ multiplex PCR. The profile shows some 30,000 clones, over 90% of them singletons. Material: CD4+ or CD8+ T cells sorted from blood, obtained in a trial of the OX40 agonist ivuxolimab. These receptors all come from an adult with an advanced solid tumor such as melanoma, head and neck, liver or kidney cancer.

The chain links TRBV19 to TRBJ1-2; no firm D call. Germline V gene lookup returns CDR1 LNHDA and CDR2 SQIVND (reference sequence). This CDR3 is built from 13 residues. V was shortened by 3 bases and J by 6 bases, with 11 bases between the two germline ends. The CDR3 region is CASSMREEDGYTF. The CDR3 DNA sequence: TGTGCCAGTAGTATGCGGGAGGAGGATGGCTACACCTTC.

V usage is TRBV7-3 and J usage is TRBJ2-7; TRBD1 matches 9 bases. CDR1 is SGHTA and CDR2 is FQGTGA in the germline V gene. The CDR3 is 14 amino acids. V lost 4 bases, J lost 4 bases, and 5 bases stayed unmatched. The CDR3 DNA reads as TGTGCCAGCAGCTACCGGGACAGGGTTTACGAGCAGTACTTC. It encodes CASSYRDRVYEQYF.

The genes are TRBV7-9 and TRBJ1-1, with D uncertain. Germline CDR1 SEHNR, CDR2 FQNEAQ (reference sequence). The V gene lost 5 bases and the J gene lost 1 base, with 11 bases spanning the gap. The CDR3 loop spans 14 amino acids. CDR3 DNA sequence: TGTGCCAGCAGCCCCACGGGTGGGAACACTGAAGCTTTCTTT. Protein sequence: CASSPTGGNTEAFF.

This chain connects TRBV2 to TRBJ1-5; D gene uncertain. CDR1 SNHLY and CDR2 FYNNEI come from the germline V gene. Trimming stripped 2 bases from V and 1 base from J, with 18 bases between. The CDR3 runs to 18 residues. The CDR3 nucleotides are TGTGCCAGCAGTGAAAAGGGAACGAGAAGCTTCAGCAATCAGCCCCAGCATTTT. Amino acids: CASSEKGTRSFSNQPQHF.

The chain couples TRBV2 to TRBJ1-2, with TRBD1 matching over 9 bases. The CDR3 runs to 13 residues. Germline V lookup: CDR1 SNHLY, CDR2 FYNNEI. J gave up 4 bases and V 4 bases, and 1 base lay outside the gene matches. The CDR3 DNA follows: TGTGCCAGCAGTGCGACAGGGGGCTATGGCTACACCTTC. It specifies CASSATGGYGYTF.

In its sample, this clone was seen once. V gene TRBV19 combines with J gene TRBJ2-2; D perhaps matches TRBD1 (7 bases). The CDR3 runs to 14 residues. V was shortened by 11 bases and J by 4 bases, with 17 bases between the two germline ends. The germline V gene has CDR1 LNHDA and CDR2 SQIVND (reference sequence). CDR3 protein: CACRQGGSTGELFF. The CDR3 DNA is TGTGCCTGCCGGCAGGGGGGAAGCACCGGGGAGCTGTTTTTT.